This T cell receptor beta chain was captured by sequencing in a study of human T cells and chemical hapten exposure. Germline V gene sequence: CDR1 SNHLY, CDR2 FYNNEI. The CDR3 totals 15 residues. V was clipped by 6 bases and J by 9 bases; unmatched bases: 15. This clonotype has just a few counts. Specified time point: pre-sensitization, week 0. Treatment noted: therapeutic diphenylcyclopropenone sensitization with weekly scalp DPC. In TCRdb, the RACE reads were re-called with MiXCR into one record per CDR3 protein. The data show approximately 370,000 distinct CDR3 sequences, with around 5.5% seen just once and around 8.6% held by the top ten.

The chain is built from TRBV2 and TRBJ2-7, with 9 bases fitting TRBD1. This receptor was obtained from a woman between 18 and 30 years old with alopecia areata. Some clones in this sample may be carry-over from other donors' samples. Sequenced here: whole blood, sampled in connection with sensitization to the hapten diphenylcyclopropenone (DPC). CDR3 in amino acids: CASRVRGQGSYRQYF. The CDR3 DNA sequence: TGTGCCAGCAGAGTTAGGGGACAGGGCTCCTATCGGCAGTACTTC.